This TCR beta chain originates from a study of blood T cell repertoires in COVID-19 (dated by TCRdb to 2019 to 2021). The study in broad terms: Samples covering the acute and convalescent phases of COVID-19 were provided by collaborators in the United States, Italy and Spain. A freely available public database, intended as a resource for researchers studying the immune response to SARS-CoV-2, is where the repertoires were released. The material from the prospective study consisted of cDNA or gDNA derived from T cells, B-cell-depleted T cells, or PBMCs. Where HLA class I and class II types were available, the types were taken from metadata supplied by the sample provider, not from assay-based typing. The samples were drawn from two sources: the first 160 participants of the ongoing ImmuneRACE study, and fewer than 1,500 subjects contributed by 6 global collaborators. Subjects who had been exposed to COVID-19, were actively infected with it, or had recovered from it provided the deeply sampled blood TCRbeta repertoires that made up the dataset. A de-identified subject ID, COVID-19 status, age in years and sex were almost always included in the sample metadata. Points the paper makes about the study in general: The quantity of clinical and demographic metadata differed by source and by participant and was supplied without curation.

TCRbeta CDR3 regions were amplified from genomic DNA by means of the immunoSEQ Assay, a bias-controlled multiplex PCR. The paper's data handling went like this. Nucleated cell counts per sample were estimated from amplification of reference gene primers within the assay. To quantify the absolute abundance of each unique TCRbeta CDR3 rearrangement, sequence reads were collapsed and filtered. Productive Simpson clonality was computed per sample as the square root of Simpson's diversity index over productive rearrangements. The clones in this table, taken by TCRdb from immuneACCESS, are in-frame only. Not every clone is retained; where verified, under half of the shortfall comes from an unresolved V gene, and the cause of the rest is unknown. That table is the source of V, J and clone size, and D and trimming were worked out from the DNA. A total of some 150,000 clones appear in this sample, 70% to 90% of them only once. The ten top clones hold approximately 8% of the sample.

In Seattle, one collaborating source enrolled patients while the infection was active and tracked those patients longitudinally over the course of disease. The collaborating institutions used their own protocols to collect whole blood in K2EDTA tubes. Collaborator samples were shipped for TCRbeta analysis as frozen whole blood, isolated PBMCs, or DNA extracted from either sample type. As for this clone: Its antigen target is currently unknown. No base quality information exists; no much larger clone differs at one position.

CDR1 and CDR2 (SNHLY, FYNNEI) derive from the germline V gene. The CDR3 goes from the cysteine to the phenylalanine over 11 residues. Just CDR3 DNA is preserved here, 33 bases in frame from base 1. Cut back by 8 bases and 7 bases, the V and J ends lie 12 bases apart. The sequencing input was peripheral blood. The receptor's source is a woman aged 55-70 years with COVID-19, enrolled during active disease. Recombination joined TRBV2 with TRBJ2-7, and possibly TRBD1, on 6 matching bases. The CDR3 has the sequence CASLGTGEQYF. The nucleotide sequence is given as TGTGCCAGCTTGGGAACAGGGGAGCAGTACTTC.